This passage covers 2 T cell receptor beta chains from one sample sequenced in a study of T cells in Graves' hyperthyroidism and ophthalmopathy. Amplified TCR beta CDR3 regions came from RNA transcripts. The TCR CDR3 was amplified in a first-round RT-PCR using the HTBI primer set. TCRdb passed the multiplex PCR reads through MiXCR, listing each CDR3 protein once. Of about half a million distinct CDR3 sequences in the sample, about 20% were seen once. The material sequenced was blood. The receptors come from a woman in her sixties or seventies with Graves' ophthalmopathy.

This clonotype showed up many times. The CDR3 bases are TGTGCCAGCAGCTCGGCGACTAAGGCTGAGCAGTTCTTC. Protein: CASSSATKAEQFF. The chain has TRBV11-2 and TRBJ2-1; D perhaps matches TRBD2 (5 bases). CDR3 size: 13 residues. Trimming left V 4 bases short and J 9 bases short, with 13 bases between. Germline loops: CDR1 SGHAT, CDR2 FQNNGV.

This clonotype has only a few counts. This chain joins TRBV19 and TRBJ1-2; D call uncertain. Germline CDR1 reads LNHDA; CDR2 reads SQIVND (reference sequence). The CDR3 extends over 15 amino acids. V gave up 5 bases and J gave up 2 bases, with 15 bases separating them. The CDR3 region is CASSSRTRKNYGYTF. The DNA for the CDR3 is TGTGCCAGTAGTTCACGGACCAGGAAAAACTATGGCTACACCTTC.